This T cell receptor (beta chain) was recovered during a study of cytotoxic CD8 clonotypes in ibrutinib-treated CLL. Some clones are missing from TCRdb's copy, which holds only in-frame ones; the method was immunoSEQ multiplex PCR. Altogether about 140,000 clones are present, 91% being singletons, with the ten largest covering under 14%. The receptor was derived from a human donor with chronic lymphocytic leukemia. The sequences come from PBMCs, collected after 12 months of ibrutinib treatment.

The DNA for the CDR3 is TGTGCCAGCTTGGGAAGCGGGGAGCTGTTTTTT. As protein: CASLGSGELFF. The chain uses TRBV19 and TRBJ2-2, with D unresolved. Germline CDR1 and CDR2: LNHDA and SQIVND (reference sequence). The V and J ends lost 9 bases and 7 bases respectively, with 9 bases between them. This CDR3 has 11 residues.